Listed below are T cell receptor beta chains from one sample, sequenced in a study of T cell changes during pregnancy in multiple sclerosis. Repertoires were generated with immunoSEQ multiplex PCR, while TCRdb's copy carries only in-frame clones and drops some. The sample records tens of thousands of clones, 90% to 95% being singletons. The specimen comprised CD8+ T cells from peripheral blood mononuclear cells, sampled in the third trimester of pregnancy. These receptor sequences come from a female donor with multiple sclerosis, enrolled in a pregnancy study. CDR3s include the opening cysteine and the closing phenylalanine or tryptophan. Each record gives: V gene, clone size, J gene, D gene, CDR3 protein, CDR3 DNA. The D gene is left open where the match is weak. Size values are once, few and many counts, or a class for expanded clones, and some rows have none.

V gene: TRBV19; clone size: -; J gene: TRBJ2-7; D gene: TRBD1; CDR3 protein: CASTGGERYEQYF; CDR3 DNA: TGTGCCAGTACAGGGGGCGAGAGGTACGAGCAGTACTTC
V gene: TRBV18; clone size: once; J gene: TRBJ2-5; D gene: -; CDR3 protein: CASSPGAGDETQYF; CDR3 DNA: TGTGCCAGCTCACCGGGGGCTGGGGATGAGACCCAGTACTTC
V gene: TRBV9; clone size: -; J gene: TRBJ1-3; D gene: TRBD1; CDR3 protein: CASSLNLQGKSESGNTIYF; CDR3 DNA: TGTGCCAGCAGCTTGAACCTACAGGGGAAAAGTGAGTCTGGAAACACCATATATTTT
V gene: TRBV15; clone size: -; J gene: TRBJ1-2; D gene: -; CDR3 protein: CATSSPVQSYGYTF; CDR3 DNA: TGTGCCACCAGCAGCCCTGTACAGAGCTATGGCTACACCTTC
V gene: TRBV9; clone size: -; J gene: TRBJ2-2; D gene: TRBD2; CDR3 protein: CASSVAVLAGGHTGELFF; CDR3 DNA: TGTGCCAGCAGCGTAGCTGTCCTAGCGGGGGGGCACACCGGGGAGCTGTTTTTT
V gene: TRBV25-1; clone size: -; J gene: TRBJ2-2; D gene: -; CDR3 protein: CASTKDGGRNTGELFF; CDR3 DNA: TGTGCCAGCACCAAGGACGGGGGAAGGAACACCGGGGAGCTGTTTTTT
V gene: TRBV9; clone size: -; J gene: TRBJ2-6; D gene: -; CDR3 protein: CASSASVEGAGANVLTF; CDR3 DNA: TGTGCCAGCAGCGCCTCCGTAGAGGGGGCTGGGGCCAACGTCCTGACTTTC
V gene: TRBV15; clone size: -; J gene: TRBJ1-2; D gene: -; CDR3 protein: CATSRAGAAGYTF; CDR3 DNA: TGTGCCACCAGCAGAGCGGGAGCAGCTGGCTACACCTTC
V gene: TRBV5-6; clone size: -; J gene: TRBJ2-7; D gene: -; CDR3 protein: CASSPGGLEQYF; CDR3 DNA: TGTGCCAGCAGCCCCGGCGGGCTCGAGCAGTACTTC
V gene: TRBV6-5; clone size: -; J gene: TRBJ1-2; D gene: TRBD1; CDR3 protein: CASSPDRVSGYTF; CDR3 DNA: TGTGCCAGCAGCCCCGACAGGGTATCAGGCTACACCTTC
V gene: TRBV21-1; clone size: once; J gene: TRBJ1-4; D gene: -; CDR3 protein: CASSIQYEKEAEKLFF; CDR3 DNA: TGTGCCAGCAGCATACAGTACGAAAAGGAGGCTGAAAAACTGTTTTTT
V gene: TRBV29-1; clone size: once; J gene: TRBJ1-2; D gene: TRBD1; CDR3 protein: CSVLLDRTNYGYTF; CDR3 DNA: TGCAGCGTTTTGTTGGACAGGACTAACTATGGCTACACCTTC
V gene: TRBV5-8; clone size: -; J gene: TRBJ2-7; D gene: TRBD2; CDR3 protein: CASSRQFSGDAYEQYF; CDR3 DNA: TGTGCCAGCAGCCGACAATTTAGCGGGGATGCCTACGAGCAGTACTTC
V gene: TRBV6-5; clone size: few; J gene: TRBJ2-4; D gene: -; CDR3 protein: CASSYGGSAKNIQYF; CDR3 DNA: TGTGCCAGCAGTTACGGGGGCTCGGCCAAAAACATTCAGTACTTC
V gene: TRBV2; clone size: once; J gene: TRBJ2-7; D gene: -; CDR3 protein: CASSGAGGIDEQYF; CDR3 DNA: TGTGCCAGCAGTGGGGCCGGGGGTATCGACGAGCAGTACTTC
V gene: TRBV13; clone size: -; J gene: TRBJ1-3; D gene: -; CDR3 protein: CASGTTDSGNTIYF; CDR3 DNA: TGTGCCAGCGGGACAACCGACTCTGGAAACACCATATATTTT
V gene: TRBV5-1; clone size: -; J gene: TRBJ1-1; D gene: -; CDR3 protein: CASHLSGGAEAFF; CDR3 DNA: TGCGCCAGCCACCTAAGCGGGGGGGCTGAAGCTTTCTTT
V gene: TRBV2; clone size: once; J gene: TRBJ1-1; D gene: -; CDR3 protein: CASRARPEAFF; CDR3 DNA: TGTGCCAGCAGGGCTCGCCCTGAAGCTTTCTTT
V gene: TRBV27; clone size: -; J gene: TRBJ1-1; D gene: TRBD1; CDR3 protein: CASSPQGGTEAFF; CDR3 DNA: TGTGCCAGCAGTCCTCAGGGGGGCACTGAAGCTTTCTTT
V gene: TRBV4-2; clone size: -; J gene: TRBJ1-2; D gene: TRBD1; CDR3 protein: CASSQTPGQTNKLLYGYTF; CDR3 DNA: TGTGCCAGCAGCCAAACACCGGGACAGACGAATAAACTTCTCTATGGCTACACCTTC
V gene: TRBV5-6; clone size: -; J gene: TRBJ2-1; D gene: TRBD2; CDR3 protein: CASSLSGGGYNEQFF; CDR3 DNA: TGTGCCAGCAGCTTGAGCGGGGGGGGGTACAATGAGCAGTTCTTC
V gene: TRBV11-2; clone size: -; J gene: TRBJ1-5; D gene: -; CDR3 protein: CASSFGGGSNQPQHF; CDR3 DNA: TGTGCCAGCAGCTTTGGCGGGGGTAGCAATCAGCCCCAGCATTTT
V gene: TRBV5-1; clone size: -; J gene: TRBJ2-6; D gene: -; CDR3 protein: CASRPLWTAISGANVLTF; CDR3 DNA: TGCGCCAGCAGACCCCTTTGGACAGCGATCTCTGGGGCCAACGTCCTGACTTTC
V gene: TRBV11-2; clone size: -; J gene: TRBJ2-4; D gene: -; CDR3 protein: CASSLGVWGPENIQYF; CDR3 DNA: TGTGCCAGCAGCTTAGGCGTTTGGGGGCCGGAAAACATTCAGTACTTC
V gene: TRBV11-2; clone size: -; J gene: TRBJ1-6; D gene: -; CDR3 protein: CASSFGGPNSPLHF; CDR3 DNA: TGTGCCAGCAGCTTCGGGGGGCCTAATTCACCCCTCCACTTT
V gene: TRBV7-8; clone size: -; J gene: TRBJ1-2; D gene: -; CDR3 protein: CASSISQGGYGYTF; CDR3 DNA: TGTGCCAGCAGCATCTCACAGGGCGGCTATGGCTACACCTTC
V gene: TRBV7-8; clone size: -; J gene: TRBJ1-1; D gene: TRBD1; CDR3 protein: CASSLGQMGSTEAFF; CDR3 DNA: TGTGCCAGCAGCCTGGGACAGATGGGCTCGACTGAAGCTTTCTTT
V gene: TRBV11-2; clone size: -; J gene: TRBJ2-5; D gene: -; CDR3 protein: CASWAGEETQYF; CDR3 DNA: TGTGCCAGTTGGGCAGGGGAAGAGACCCAGTACTTC
V gene: TRBV27; clone size: -; J gene: TRBJ2-7; D gene: TRBD1; CDR3 protein: CASSPTGNEQYF; CDR3 DNA: TGTGCCAGCAGCCCGACAGGGAACGAGCAGTACTTC
V gene: TRBV6-6; clone size: -; J gene: TRBJ2-1; D gene: -; CDR3 protein: CASSYSSVLYNEQFF; CDR3 DNA: TGTGCCAGCAGTTACTCCAGCGTACTCTACAATGAGCAGTTCTTC
V gene: TRBV9; clone size: -; J gene: TRBJ2-3; D gene: TRBD2; CDR3 protein: CASSVAPGGLAGITDTQYF; CDR3 DNA: TGTGCCAGCAGCGTAGCGCCCGGGGGACTAGCGGGGATCACAGATACGCAGTATTTT
V gene: TRBV5-1; clone size: -; J gene: TRBJ2-5; D gene: TRBD1; CDR3 protein: CASRLRQGTGETQYF; CDR3 DNA: TGCGCCAGCAGATTGAGACAGGGAACGGGGGAGACCCAGTACTTC
V gene: TRBV20-1; clone size: -; J gene: TRBJ2-1; D gene: -; CDR3 protein: CSAPWGLGQFF; CDR3 DNA: TGCAGTGCTCCCTGGGGGCTGGGACAGTTCTTC
V gene: TRBV5-6; clone size: -; J gene: TRBJ2-7; D gene: TRBD1; CDR3 protein: CASSSGQGAYEQYF; CDR3 DNA: TGTGCCAGCAGCTCGGGACAGGGGGCATACGAGCAGTACTTC
V gene: TRBV6-4; clone size: -; J gene: TRBJ1-6; D gene: TRBD1; CDR3 protein: CASSAGTGGDSPLHF; CDR3 DNA: TGTGCCAGCAGTGCTGGGACAGGGGGTGATTCACCCCTCCACTTT
V gene: TRBV7-6; clone size: -; J gene: TRBJ1-2; D gene: -; CDR3 protein: CASSLDIRGEINYGYTF; CDR3 DNA: TGTGCCAGCAGCTTAGACATCCGGGGGGAGATTAACTATGGCTACACCTTC
V gene: TRBV2; clone size: -; J gene: TRBJ1-4; D gene: -; CDR3 protein: CASVAATNEKLFF; CDR3 DNA: TGTGCCAGCGTGGCAGCGACTAATGAAAAACTGTTTTTT
V gene: TRBV19; clone size: -; J gene: TRBJ1-6; D gene: TRBD1; CDR3 protein: CASTIGTGGNSPLHF; CDR3 DNA: TGTGCCAGTACCATAGGGACAGGGGGTAATTCACCCCTCCACTTT
V gene: TRBV29-1; clone size: -; J gene: TRBJ1-1; D gene: -; CDR3 protein: CSVESQGLMNTEAFF; CDR3 DNA: TGCAGCGTTGAATCGCAGGGATTAATGAACACTGAAGCTTTCTTT
V gene: TRBV11-2; clone size: -; J gene: TRBJ2-5; D gene: -; CDR3 protein: CASSFDSKETQYF; CDR3 DNA: TGTGCCAGCAGCTTTGACAGTAAAGAGACCCAGTACTTC
V gene: TRBV4-1; clone size: once; J gene: TRBJ2-1; D gene: -; CDR3 protein: CASSQRVYNEQFF; CDR3 DNA: TGCGCCAGCAGCCAACGGGTGTACAATGAGCAGTTCTTC
V gene: TRBV25-1; clone size: -; J gene: TRBJ2-1; D gene: -; CDR3 protein: CATDPGVYYNEQFF; CDR3 DNA: TGTGCCACCGACCCAGGCGTATACTACAATGAGCAGTTCTTC
V gene: TRBV27; clone size: -; J gene: TRBJ2-3; D gene: -; CDR3 protein: CASSFSLSGATDTQYF; CDR3 DNA: TGTGCCAGCAGTTTCAGTTTATCGGGAGCGACAGATACGCAGTATTTT
V gene: TRBV19; clone size: -; J gene: TRBJ2-3; D gene: -; CDR3 protein: CASSTRESGGTSTDTQYF; CDR3 DNA: TGTGCCAGTAGTACCCGAGAGTCGGGCGGGACTAGCACAGATACGCAGTATTTT
V gene: TRBV4-1; clone size: -; J gene: TRBJ2-3; D gene: -; CDR3 protein: CASSQGPDTQYF; CDR3 DNA: TGCGCCAGCAGCCAAGGGCCAGATACGCAGTATTTT
V gene: TRBV5-6; clone size: -; J gene: TRBJ1-2; D gene: TRBD1; CDR3 protein: CASSGQGGNYGYTF; CDR3 DNA: TGTGCCAGCTCCGGACAGGGGGGAAACTATGGCTACACCTTC
V gene: TRBV27; clone size: once; J gene: TRBJ2-7; D gene: TRBD2; CDR3 protein: CASSLTPRSGGGEQYF; CDR3 DNA: TGTGCCAGCAGTTTAACCCCGAGGAGCGGGGGAGGCGAGCAGTACTTC
V gene: TRBV13; clone size: -; J gene: TRBJ2-7; D gene: -; CDR3 protein: CASSPGQVGYEQYF; CDR3 DNA: TGTGCCAGCAGCCCTGGACAAGTTGGGTACGAGCAGTACTTC
V gene: TRBV5-3; clone size: -; J gene: TRBJ1-3; D gene: TRBD1; CDR3 protein: CARSLKDRDKSGNTIYF; CDR3 DNA: TGTGCCAGAAGCTTGAAGGACAGGGATAAGAGTGGAAACACCATATATTTT
V gene: TRBV14; clone size: -; J gene: TRBJ2-7; D gene: -; CDR3 protein: CASSTSYEQYF; CDR3 DNA: TGTGCCAGCAGTACATCCTACGAGCAGTACTTC
V gene: TRBV19; clone size: -; J gene: TRBJ1-1; D gene: -; CDR3 protein: CASSSTGFEAFF; CDR3 DNA: TGTGCCAGTAGTTCCACAGGGTTTGAAGCTTTCTTT
V gene: TRBV5-4; clone size: -; J gene: TRBJ1-6; D gene: TRBD1; CDR3 protein: CASSSDRGASPLHF; CDR3 DNA: TGTGCCAGCAGCTCGGACAGGGGGGCTTCACCCCTCCACTTT
V gene: TRBV15; clone size: -; J gene: TRBJ1-5; D gene: -; CDR3 protein: CATSYAGVSNQPQHF; CDR3 DNA: TGTGCCACCTCGTATGCAGGGGTGAGTAATCAGCCCCAGCATTTT
V gene: TRBV7-6; clone size: -; J gene: TRBJ1-2; D gene: TRBD1; CDR3 protein: CASSTQDRNGYTF; CDR3 DNA: TGTGCCAGCAGCACCCAGGACAGGAATGGCTACACCTTC
V gene: TRBV9; clone size: -; J gene: TRBJ2-3; D gene: TRBD2; CDR3 protein: CASSGRGLTDTQYF; CDR3 DNA: TGTGCCAGCAGCGGGCGGGGGTTAACAGATACGCAGTATTTT
V gene: TRBV15; clone size: -; J gene: TRBJ2-1; D gene: -; CDR3 protein: CATSSINEQFF; CDR3 DNA: TGTGCCACCAGCAGCATCAATGAGCAGTTCTTC
V gene: TRBV4-1; clone size: -; J gene: TRBJ2-1; D gene: TRBD2; CDR3 protein: CASSQDPAGGPGEQFF; CDR3 DNA: TGCGCCAGCAGCCAAGATCCGGCGGGGGGGCCGGGTGAGCAGTTCTTC
V gene: TRBV6-4; clone size: -; J gene: TRBJ2-2; D gene: -; CDR3 protein: CASSDMGQSPGELFF; CDR3 DNA: TGTGCCAGCAGTGACATGGGGCAAAGTCCCGGGGAGCTGTTTTTT
V gene: TRBV7-6; clone size: -; J gene: TRBJ2-1; D gene: TRBD1; CDR3 protein: CASSAGTGNYNEQFF; CDR3 DNA: TGTGCCAGCAGCGCGGGGACAGGGAATTACAATGAGCAGTTCTTC